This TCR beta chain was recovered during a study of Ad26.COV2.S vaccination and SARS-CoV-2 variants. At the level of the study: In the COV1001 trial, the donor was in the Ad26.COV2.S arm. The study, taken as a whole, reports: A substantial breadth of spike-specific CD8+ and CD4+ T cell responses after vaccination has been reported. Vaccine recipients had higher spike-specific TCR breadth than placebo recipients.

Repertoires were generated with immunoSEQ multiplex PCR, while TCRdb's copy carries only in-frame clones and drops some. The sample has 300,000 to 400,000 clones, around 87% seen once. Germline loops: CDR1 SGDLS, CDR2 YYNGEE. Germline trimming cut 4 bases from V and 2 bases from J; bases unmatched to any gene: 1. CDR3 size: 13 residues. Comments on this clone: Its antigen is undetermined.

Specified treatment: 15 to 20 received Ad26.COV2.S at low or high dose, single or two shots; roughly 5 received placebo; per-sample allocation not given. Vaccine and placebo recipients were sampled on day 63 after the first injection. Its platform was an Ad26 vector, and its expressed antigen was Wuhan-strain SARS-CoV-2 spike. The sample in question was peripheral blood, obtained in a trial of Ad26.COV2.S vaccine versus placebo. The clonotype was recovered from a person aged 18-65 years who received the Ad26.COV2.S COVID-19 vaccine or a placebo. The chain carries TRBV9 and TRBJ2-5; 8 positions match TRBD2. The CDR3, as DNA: TGTGCCAGCAGCCGACTAGCGCAAGAGACCCAGTACTTC. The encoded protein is CASSRLAQETQYF.